The 26 T cell receptor beta chains presented below share a single source sample, sequenced in a study of T cell responses to AZD1222 COVID-19 vaccine. Sequencing was performed with immunoSEQ multiplex PCR; in TCRdb, only in-frame clones are kept and a portion is missing. Among over 120,000 clones listed, 80% to 95% were seen once. This specimen was peripheral blood, taken 28 days after the second AZD1222 dose. The receptors shown here come from an adult who received the AZD1222 COVID-19 vaccine.

The rearrangement joins TRBV6-5 to TRBJ1-6, with D perhaps matching TRBD1 (6 bases). The length of the CDR3 is 15 residues. V was pared by 6 bases and J by 5 bases, with 14 bases between. CDR1 and CDR2 (germline): MNHEY, SVGAGI. Here the CDR3 reads CASRPFGGNNSPLHF. CDR3 coding DNA: TGTGCCAGCAGACCTTTCGGGGGCAATAATTCACCCCTCCACTTT.

This chain uses TRBV6-4 with TRBJ2-1; 11 nucleotides match TRBD1. This CDR3 region has 16 residues. Trimming took 2 bases from V and 7 from J; bases not matched to a gene: 7. Looked up from germline, CDR1 is MRHNA and CDR2 is SNTAGT. The CDR3 region has the DNA TGTGCCAGCAGTGACCCTGGGACAGGGGGAACAAATGAGCAGTTCTTC. The encoded protein is CASSDPGTGGTNEQFF.

This chain links TRBV28 with TRBJ1-2, with D unclear. Germline V gene sequence: CDR1 MDHEN, CDR2 SYDVKM. Trimming shortened V by 8 bases and J by 13 bases, and 20 bases separated the two germline ends. This CDR3 is 12 amino acids long. This chain's CDR3 is CASQGGYTLCTF. DNA for the CDR3: TGTGCCAGCCAAGGAGGCTACACCTTATGCACCTTC.

The chain is built from TRBV14 and TRBJ2-5; maybe TRBD2 (6 bases). The germline V gene encodes CDR1 SGHDN and CDR2 FVKESK. Trimming shortened V by 2 bases and J by 9 bases, and 13 bases separated the two germline ends. The length of the CDR3 is 13 residues. CDR3 sequence: CASSQMQGLPQYF. CDR3 coding DNA: TGTGCCAGCAGCCAAATGCAGGGACTCCCCCAGTACTTC.

This clone occurred once. This sequence joins TRBV7-9 and TRBJ2-3, with TRBD2 matching over 12 bases. CDR3 size: 15 residues. V trimming: 6 bases; J trimming: 6 bases; junction bases outside the gene matches: 7. Per germline, CDR1 SEHNR and CDR2 FQNEAQ (reference sequence). The CDR3 bases are TGTGCCAGCAGACGACTAGCGGGAGCTGGGGATACGCAGTATTTT. Translated: CASRRLAGAGDTQYF.

The rearrangement links TRBV27 to TRBJ1-1, with 7 bases identical to TRBD1. The V gene's germline CDR1 is MNHEY and CDR2 SMNVEV (reference sequence). J lost 3 bases, V lost 4 bases, and 8 bases had no gene match. There are 15 residues in the CDR3. CDR3 DNA: TGTGCCAGCAGTTCCAGTACTGACAGGGACACTGAAGCTTTCTTT. It translates to CASSSSTDRDTEAFF.

This chain joins TRBV10-3 and TRBJ2-3; D possibly corresponds to TRBD1 (6 bases). This CDR3 has 17 amino acids. CDR1 is ENHRY, CDR2 SYGVKD, per germline. With 5 bases removed from V and 0 bases from J, the gap between germline ends came to 18 bases. The CDR3 DNA reads TGTGCCATCAGTTCGTTGAAGAGGACAGAGAGCACAGATACGCAGTATTTT. Protein product: CAISSLKRTESTDTQYF.

This sequence joins TRBV30 and TRBJ2-3; D perhaps matches TRBD1 (5 bases). Trimming left V 0 bases short and J 1 base short, with 11 bases between. CDR3 length equals 15 residues. Germline loops: CDR1 GTSNPN, CDR2 SVGIG (reference sequence). The CDR3 spells CAWSVLTGRTDTQYF. The CDR3 DNA reads TGTGCCTGGAGTGTACTAACAGGACGCACAGATACGCAGTATTTT.

In its sample, this clone was seen a few times. The V gene is TRBV10-3, the J gene TRBJ1-2, with 7 bases identical to TRBD1. This CDR3 has 14 residues. Germline CDR1 ENHRY, CDR2 SYGVKD. Trimming at V came to 8 bases and at J to 4 bases, leaving 10 bases not matched to a gene. For the CDR3, the DNA is TGTGCCATCTACACAGGGGTTTACGGCTATGGCTACACCTTC. This codes for CAIYTGVYGYGYTF.

This chain connects TRBV29-1 to TRBJ1-2; D possibly corresponds to TRBD1 (6 bases). Germline CDR1 is SQVTM and CDR2 is ANQGSEA. This CDR3 comprises 14 residues. V lost 5 bases and J lost 2, with 15 bases in between. CDR3: CSVTVGQTNYGYTF. For the CDR3, the DNA is TGCAGCGTTACAGTTGGACAGACCAACTATGGCTACACCTTC.

V usage is TRBV28 and J usage is TRBJ1-2; 9 positions agree with TRBD1. V lost 5 bases to trimming and J lost 1 base; unmatched junction nucleotides: 11. This CDR3 region has 17 residues. The germline gives CDR1 MDHEN, CDR2 SYDVKM. CDR3 sequence reads: CASSGTGTGIINYGYTF. The CDR3 coding sequence is TGTGCCAGCAGTGGGACCGGGACAGGGATTATTAACTATGGCTACACCTTC.

The V call is TRBV3-1 (or the pseudogene TRBV3-2), the J call TRBJ1-3; TRBD1 might be the D (5 bases). CDR1 is LGHDT, CDR2 YNNKEL, per germline (reference sequence). This CDR3 region has 14 residues. V lost 1 base, J lost 3 bases, and 7 bases lay in between. CDR3 amino acids: CASSQGTGGNTIYF. In nucleotides, the CDR3 is TGTGCCAGCAGCCAAGGAACAGGTGGAAACACCATATATTTT.

This chain links TRBV5-1 with TRBJ2-2; 9 bases are a match to TRBD2. The V segment lost 5 bases and the J segment 5 bases; nucleotides outside the gene matches: 7. The CDR3 totals 15 residues. Germline values: CDR1 SGHRS, CDR2 YFSETQ. The chain's CDR3 is CASRRLAGHTGELFF. CDR3 bases: TGCGCCAGCAGAAGGCTAGCGGGGCATACCGGGGAGCTGTTTTTT.

The J gene is TRBJ1-2, the V gene TRBV19; D gene unclear. Trimming left V 0 bases short and J 4 bases short, with 9 bases between. Per the germline V gene, CDR1 is LNHDA and CDR2 is SQIVND (reference sequence). This CDR3 comprises 14 residues. The CDR3 DNA reads as TGTGCCAGTAGTATAGATCCTTCGATCTATGGCTACACCTTC. The encoded protein is CASSIDPSIYGYTF.

The gene calls are TRBV4-3 and TRBJ2-2, with a tentative D call TRBD2 (5 bases). CDR1 is LGHNA and CDR2 is YSLEER in the germline V gene. The CDR3 spans 15 residues. Trimming left V 1 base short and J 5 bases short, with 11 bases between. For the CDR3, the DNA is TGCGCCAGCAGCCAAGCGGGAATAGGAACCGGGGAGCTGTTTTTT. Translation: CASSQAGIGTGELFF.

The chain recombines TRBV28 with TRBJ1-1; D remains unclear. V lost 6 bases, J lost 5 bases, and 10 bases lay in between. The CDR3 has 12 amino acids. CDR1 MDHEN and CDR2 SYDVKM come from the germline V gene. The CDR3 bases are TGTGCCAGCAGCCGGTCGGGGACTGAAGCTTTCTTT. It is translated as CASSRSGTEAFF.

This clone was detected once. V is TRBV6-5 and J is TRBJ2-1; D ambiguous. The V end was cut by 6 bases, the J end by 6 bases, with 9 bases between. CDR3 length: 12 amino acids. Germline V lookup: CDR1 MNHEY, CDR2 SVGAGI. CDR3 in amino acids: CASSRSPNEQFF. CDR3 sequence (DNA): TGTGCCAGCAGCCGATCACCCAATGAGCAGTTCTTC.

This chain links TRBV19 with TRBJ1-5; 8 bases line up with TRBD1. The length of the CDR3 is 16 residues. Trimming at V came to 5 bases and at J to 6 bases, leaving 12 bases not matched to a gene. Germline assignment: CDR1 LNHDA and CDR2 SQIVND (reference sequence). CDR3 in amino acids: CASSLERQGAVQPQHF. DNA for the CDR3: TGTGCCAGTAGTCTTGAACGGCAGGGGGCGGTTCAGCCCCAGCATTTT. Together with reference TRBV19 and TRBJ1-5, the CDR3 gives the full variable domain: DGGITQSPKYLFRKEGQNVTLSCEQNLNHDAMYWYRQDPGQGLRLIYYSQIVNDFQKGDIAEGYSVSREKKESFPLTVTSAQKNPTAFYLCASSLERQGAVQPQHFGDGTRLSIL.

The V call is TRBV28, the J call TRBJ2-4; D assignment may be TRBD1 or TRBD2 (5 bases each). The CDR3 sequence is 18 residues long. Deletions cut 5 bases from V and 0 bases from J, with 20 bases between. The germline V gene encodes CDR1 MDHEN and CDR2 SYDVKM. DNA of the CDR3: TGTGCCAGCAGTATACTATCCGGGACGGCAATAGCCAAAAACATTCAGTACTTC. Its translation: CASSILSGTAIAKNIQYF.

V is TRBV6-1 and J is TRBJ1-2; 8 bases are a match to TRBD1. Unmatched junction bases numbered 3, after V lost 2 bases and J lost 10 bases. Per germline, CDR1 MNHNS and CDR2 SASEGT. CDR3 length equals 12 residues. The CDR3 protein is CASSEQGALYTF. As DNA, the CDR3 is TGTGCCAGCAGTGAACAGGGGGCTCTCTACACCTTC.

The CDR3 region has the DNA TGTGCCAGCAGCCCTTGGGACGGCTATGAAAAACTGTTTTTT. Amino acid sequence: CASSPWDGYEKLFF. V is TRBV5-6 and J is TRBJ1-4, with D perhaps matching TRBD1 (5 bases). CDR3 size: 14 residues. Per the germline V gene, CDR1 is SGHDT and CDR2 is YYEEEE. V shed 4 bases and J shed 6 bases, with 13 bases lying between them.

The chain joins TRBV28 to TRBJ2-7; no reliable D call. The V gene's germline CDR1 is MDHEN and CDR2 SYDVKM. V dropped 3 bases and J dropped 3 bases, with 9 bases sitting between them. There are 13 residues in the CDR3. The chain's CDR3 is CASSLDGFYEQYF. Written as DNA, the CDR3 is TGTGCCAGCAGTTTGGATGGGTTCTACGAGCAGTACTTC.

The chain couples TRBV9 to TRBJ2-1; D not certain. Germline V gives CDR1 SGDLS, CDR2 YYNGEE. The CDR3 has 13 amino acids. The ends were cut back, 0 bases at V and 6 bases at J, with 7 bases in the middle. CDR3 sequence reads: CASSVVGPNEQFF. CDR3 bases: TGTGCCAGCAGCGTAGTAGGGCCCAATGAGCAGTTCTTC.

The chain links TRBV3-1 (or the pseudogene TRBV3-2) to TRBJ1-3, with D perhaps matching TRBD1 (6 bases). The germline gives CDR1 LGHDT, CDR2 YNNKEL (reference sequence). Trimming stripped 4 bases from V and 1 base from J, with 11 bases between. The CDR3 is 15 residues long. DNA of the CDR3: TGTGCCAGCAGCCCGACAGGAGATTCTGGAAACACCATATATTTT. Its protein is CASSPTGDSGNTIYF.

The chain has TRBV5-1 and TRBJ1-2, with TRBD1 matching 7 bases. V gave up 2 bases and J gave up 8 bases; unmatched junction bases: 3. There are 12 residues in the CDR3. Germline CDR1 SGHRS, CDR2 YFSETQ. The CDR3 loop is CASSFDRVGYTF. The CDR3 DNA is TGCGCCAGCAGCTTCGACAGGGTGGGCTACACCTTC.

This chain joins TRBV28 and TRBJ1-4; D ambiguous. This CDR3 comprises 17 residues. Between the trimmed V and J ends, which lost 5 bases and 0 bases, there was a span of 16 bases. CDR1 is MDHEN and CDR2 is SYDVKM in the germline V gene. CDR3 nucleotides: TGTGCCAGCAGTCCACTCGGACGGTTTGCAACTAATGAAAAACTGTTTTTT. Residues: CASSPLGRFATNEKLFF.